Listed below are T cell receptor beta chains from one sample, sequenced in a study of cytomegalovirus exposure and HLA in healthy donors. TCRdb's table, derived via immunoSEQ multiplex PCR, lists solely in-frame clones and lacks some. Here the sample spans 130,000 or so clones, roughly 83% being singletons. The sequenced sample was PBMCs. These receptor sequences come from a man aged 40-50 years in good health and CMV-seronegative. The CDR3 runs from the conserved cysteine through the conserved F or W. Fields, in order: clone size, CDR3 length, J gene, D gene, V gene, CDR3 protein, CDR3 DNA. A D gene is named only where the DNA matches it firmly. Clone size is stated in some rows and not others, as once, few, many or a class when expanded.

size: few
length: 13
J: TRBJ1-1
D: .
V: TRBV11-1
CDR3: CASSQQGNTEAFF
DNA: TGTGCCAGCAGCCAGCAGGGGAATACTGAAGCTTTCTTT

size: few
length: 15
J: TRBJ2-3
D: TRBD2
V: TRBV7-2
CDR3: CASSLLAGVVDTQYF
DNA: TGTGCCAGCAGCCTATTAGCGGGAGTGGTAGATACGCAGTATTTT

size: .
length: 15
J: TRBJ2-5
D: TRBD2
V: TRBV7-2
CDR3: CASSSQTSPQETQYF
DNA: TGTGCCAGCAGCTCGCAGACTAGCCCACAAGAGACCCAGTACTTC

size: few
length: 18
J: TRBJ2-5
D: TRBD2
V: TRBV10-3
CDR3: CAISDGTSGEMYQETQYF
DNA: TGTGCCATCAGTGATGGGACTAGCGGGGAGATGTACCAAGAGACCCAGTACTTC

size: .
length: 17
J: TRBJ2-1
D: TRBD2
V: TRBV19
CDR3: CASSNSIGTRTNNEQFF
DNA: TGTGCCAGTAGCAACAGTATCGGGACTAGGACGAACAATGAGCAGTTCTTC

size: .
length: 16
J: TRBJ2-1
D: TRBD2
V: TRBV5-4
CDR3: CASSLYSGRTYNEQFF
DNA: TGTGCCAGCAGCTTGTATAGCGGGAGGACCTACAATGAGCAGTTCTTC

size: .
length: 12
J: TRBJ2-7
D: .
V: TRBV7-9
CDR3: CASSAQGYEQYF
DNA: TGTGCCAGCAGCGCCCAGGGCTACGAGCAGTACTTC

size: .
length: 17
J: TRBJ1-1
D: .
V: TRBV4-1
CDR3: CASSQVSSDPGRTEAFF
DNA: TGCGCCAGCAGCCAAGTATCTTCCGATCCGGGGAGGACTGAAGCTTTCTTT

size: .
length: 15
J: TRBJ1-1
D: TRBD1
V: TRBV7-2
CDR3: CASSLFQGVNTEAFF
DNA: TGTGCCAGCAGCTTATTCCAGGGGGTGAACACTGAAGCTTTCTTT

size: .
length: 12
J: TRBJ2-7
D: .
V: TRBV5-6
CDR3: CASSLDRGEQYF
DNA: TGTGCCAGCAGCTTGGACCGGGGGGAGCAGTACTTC

size: .
length: 11
J: TRBJ2-7
D: .
V: TRBV27
CDR3: CASSFRGEQYF
DNA: TGTGCCAGCAGTTTTAGGGGCGAGCAGTACTTC

size: .
length: 16
J: TRBJ2-7
D: TRBD2
V: TRBV5-1
CDR3: CASSLAAASGVYEQYF
DNA: TGCGCCAGCAGCTTGGCGGCCGCTAGCGGGGTCTACGAGCAGTACTTC

size: .
length: 14
J: TRBJ1-2
D: .
V: TRBV5-1
CDR3: CASSLVSEPYGYTF
DNA: TGCGCCAGCAGCTTGGTGTCCGAGCCTTATGGCTACACCTTC

size: .
length: 16
J: TRBJ2-3
D: TRBD2
V: TRBV5-1
CDR3: CASSFPGLAGLDTQYF
DNA: TGCGCCAGCAGCTTTCCCGGACTAGCGGGATTAGATACGCAGTATTTT

size: .
length: 13
J: TRBJ2-7
D: .
V: TRBV2
CDR3: CSSSSADSYEQYF
DNA: TGTTCCAGCAGTAGTGCGGACTCCTACGAGCAGTACTTC

size: .
length: 14
J: TRBJ2-7
D: TRBD2
V: TRBV5-1
CDR3: CASREIAGGYEQYF
DNA: TGCGCCAGCAGGGAAATAGCGGGGGGTTACGAGCAGTACTTC

size: .
length: 17
J: TRBJ2-5
D: TRBD2
V: TRBV5-4
CDR3: CASSLGLGGGLQETQYF
DNA: TGTGCCAGCAGCTTGGGGCTTGGCGGGGGACTCCAAGAGACCCAGTACTTC

size: .
length: 14
J: TRBJ2-7
D: .
V: TRBV15
CDR3: CATSSFGTPYEQYF
DNA: TGTGCCACCAGCAGCTTTGGGACACCCTACGAGCAGTACTTC

size: .
length: 13
J: TRBJ2-1
D: .
V: TRBV7-2
CDR3: CASSYSGGNEQFF
DNA: TGTGCCAGCAGCTATAGCGGAGGGAATGAGCAGTTCTTC

size: .
length: 14
J: TRBJ2-7
D: .
V: TRBV5-6
CDR3: CASSGLGQGHEQYF
DNA: TGTGCCAGCAGCGGGCTAGGGCAGGGCCACGAGCAGTACTTC

size: .
length: 15
J: TRBJ2-3
D: TRBD1
V: TRBV18
CDR3: CASSQQGVQTDTQYF
DNA: TGTGCCAGCTCCCAACAGGGGGTTCAAACAGATACGCAGTATTTT

size: .
length: 15
J: TRBJ1-5
D: .
V: TRBV6-6
CDR3: CASSFRESSNQPQHF
DNA: TGTGCCAGCAGCTTTCGGGAATCTAGCAATCAGCCCCAGCATTTT

size: .
length: 15
J: TRBJ2-1
D: TRBD2
V: TRBV4-1
CDR3: CASSQGAGVLNGQFF
DNA: TGCGCCAGCAGCCAAGGAGCGGGGGTTTTGAATGGGCAGTTCTTC

size: .
length: 12
J: TRBJ2-2
D: TRBD1
V: TRBV29-1
CDR3: CSARQGDGELFF
DNA: TGCAGCGCCCGGCAGGGGGACGGGGAGCTGTTTTTT

size: .
length: 14
J: TRBJ1-5
D: TRBD1
V: TRBV28
CDR3: CASSRQGGNQPQHF
DNA: TGTGCCAGCAGCCGACAGGGAGGCAATCAGCCCCAGCATTTT

size: .
length: 14
J: TRBJ2-7
D: TRBD1
V: TRBV19
CDR3: CASRPGQGIYEQYF
DNA: TGTGCCAGTCGACCGGGACAGGGAATCTACGAGCAGTACTTC

size: .
length: 15
J: TRBJ1-1
D: .
V: TRBV5-1
CDR3: CASSLAGGTGAEAFF
DNA: TGCGCCAGCAGCTTGGCGGGGGGGACCGGTGCTGAAGCTTTCTTT

size: few
length: 11
J: TRBJ1-1
D: .
V: TRBV7-3
CDR3: CASSLTSEAFF
DNA: TGTGCCAGCAGCTTGACATCCGAAGCTTTCTTT

size: .
length: 13
J: TRBJ2-5
D: .
V: TRBV9
CDR3: CASSVGPGETQYF
DNA: TGTGCCAGCAGCGTAGGACCAGGGGAGACCCAGTACTTC

size: .
length: 15
J: TRBJ2-7
D: TRBD1
V: TRBV11-2
CDR3: CASSPRQGITYEQYF
DNA: TGTGCCAGCAGCCCCCGACAGGGGATAACCTACGAGCAGTACTTC

size: .
length: 15
J: TRBJ2-7
D: TRBD1
V: TRBV5-1
CDR3: CASSLEGAYGYEQYF
DNA: TGCGCCAGCAGCTTGGAGGGGGCCTACGGCTACGAGCAGTACTTC

size: .
length: 14
J: TRBJ1-2
D: .
V: TRBV7-2
CDR3: CASSFSGSGYGYTF
DNA: TGTGCCAGCAGCTTTTCGGGCAGCGGCTATGGCTACACCTTC

size: once
length: 13
J: TRBJ1-2
D: .
V: TRBV18
CDR3: CASSLQGNYGYTF
DNA: TGTGCCAGCTCACTACAGGGTAACTATGGCTACACCTTC

size: .
length: 14
J: TRBJ2-5
D: TRBD1
V: TRBV7-9
CDR3: CASSLVTGGETQYF
DNA: TGTGCCAGCAGCTTAGTGACAGGGGGCGAGACCCAGTACTTC

size: .
length: 16
J: TRBJ1-6
D: TRBD1
V: TRBV27
CDR3: CASSSRQGGYNSPLHF
DNA: TGTGCCAGCAGTTCGCGACAGGGTGGGTATAATTCACCCCTCCACTTT

size: .
length: 17
J: TRBJ2-5
D: TRBD2
V: TRBV2
CDR3: CASGTNGLAGAQETQYF
DNA: TGTGCCAGCGGAACGAATGGCTTAGCGGGAGCGCAAGAGACCCAGTACTTC

size: .
length: 15
J: TRBJ2-1
D: TRBD2
V: TRBV11-2
CDR3: CASSLDRGAGPGGFF
DNA: TGTGCCAGCAGCTTAGATCGAGGCGCGGGCCCGGGGGGGTTCTTC

size: .
length: 15
J: TRBJ2-5
D: TRBD2
V: TRBV7-9
CDR3: CASSAGLAGVETQYF
DNA: TGTGCCAGCAGCGCGGGACTAGCGGGAGTGGAGACCCAGTACTTC

size: .
length: 16
J: TRBJ2-7
D: TRBD1
V: TRBV5-1
CDR3: CASRGPGTGAPGEQYF
DNA: TGCGCCAGCAGAGGGCCGGGGACAGGGGCCCCTGGCGAGCAGTACTTC

size: .
length: 13
J: TRBJ2-7
D: TRBD1
V: TRBV7-2
CDR3: CASSFRQGYEQYF
DNA: TGTGCCAGCAGCTTCAGACAGGGCTACGAGCAGTACTTC

size: .
length: 15
J: TRBJ2-2
D: .
V: TRBV19
CDR3: CASSPLGGDTGELFF
DNA: TGTGCCAGTAGTCCGTTGGGCGGGGACACCGGGGAGCTGTTTTTT

size: few
length: 16
J: TRBJ1-6
D: .
V: TRBV7-9
CDR3: CASSLAPGGGTSPLHF
DNA: TGTGCCAGCAGCTTAGCCCCCGGGGGTGGTACTTCACCCCTCCACTTT

size: .
length: 12
J: TRBJ2-2
D: .
V: TRBV7-9
CDR3: CASSPGDGELFF
DNA: TGTGCCAGCAGCCCGGGGGACGGGGAGCTGTTTTTT

size: .
length: 15
J: TRBJ1-6
D: .
V: TRBV7-9
CDR3: CASSLLGLKNSPLHF
DNA: TGTGCCAGCAGCTTATTGGGGCTCAAGAATTCACCCCTCCACTTT

size: few
length: 15
J: TRBJ2-1
D: .
V: TRBV29-1
CDR3: CSVEGSGGSWNEQFF
DNA: TGCAGCGTTGAAGGTTCCGGGGGATCTTGGAATGAGCAGTTCTTC

size: few
length: 13
J: TRBJ2-1
D: TRBD2
V: TRBV7-9
CDR3: CASSSLLAAEQFF
DNA: TGTGCCAGCAGCTCACTACTAGCGGCAGAGCAGTTCTTC

size: once
length: 14
J: TRBJ1-5
D: .
V: TRBV5-5
CDR3: CASSLRTDNQPQHF
DNA: TGTGCCAGCAGCTTGCGGACAGACAATCAGCCCCAGCATTTT

size: once
length: 13
J: TRBJ2-7
D: .
V: TRBV30
CDR3: CAWRRGSNYEQYF
DNA: TGTGCCTGGAGACGAGGGAGCAACTACGAGCAGTACTTC

size: .
length: 14
J: TRBJ2-2
D: TRBD1
V: TRBV7-2
CDR3: CATRRDRNTGELFF
DNA: TGTGCCACACGCCGGGACAGAAACACCGGGGAGCTGTTTTTT

size: .
length: 13
J: TRBJ1-5
D: .
V: TRBV6-5
CDR3: CASSYNREQPQHF
DNA: TGTGCCAGCAGTTATAACAGGGAACAGCCCCAGCATTTT

size: .
length: 16
J: TRBJ2-1
D: .
V: TRBV18
CDR3: CASSPPTAIGNNEQFF
DNA: TGTGCCAGCTCACCACCGACCGCGATCGGGAACAATGAGCAGTTCTTC

size: few
length: 15
J: TRBJ2-7
D: TRBD2
V: TRBV7-2
CDR3: CASSEGLAGTYEQYF
DNA: TGTGCCAGCAGCGAGGGACTAGCGGGGACCTACGAGCAGTACTTC

size: .
length: 16
J: TRBJ2-2
D: TRBD1
V: TRBV18
CDR3: CASSPGTGADTGELFF
DNA: TGTGCCAGCTCACCAGGGACAGGGGCAGACACCGGGGAGCTGTTTTTT